Below are 7 T cell receptor beta chains sequenced from a single sample in a study of blood T cell repertoires in COVID-19. Here immunoSEQ multiplex PCR was the method, and the copy in TCRdb shows in-frame clones only, minus some. The table records 60,000 to 75,000 clones, 88% of them present only once. Sequencing was done on a sample of peripheral blood. Receptor source: a human donor in a cohort sampled during active COVID-19.

The chain recombines TRBV5-1 with TRBJ1-1; D perhaps matches TRBD1 (5 bases). V shed 4 bases and J shed 0 bases, with 16 bases lying between them. The CDR3 consists of 16 residues. Germline-derived CDR1 and CDR2 are SGHRS and YFSETQ. Here the CDR3 reads CASSPELGGVNTEAFF. CDR3 nucleotide sequence: TGCGCCAGCAGCCCGGAACTGGGGGGTGTGAACACTGAAGCTTTCTTT. Full variable domain (outside the CDR3, taken from reference TRBV5-1 and TRBJ1-1): KAGVTQTPRYLIKTRGQQVTLSCSPISGHRSVSWYQQTPGQGLQFLFEYFSETQRNKGNFPGRFSGRQFSNSRSEMNVSTLELGDSALYLCASSPELGGVNTEAFFGQGTRLTVV.

The chain joins TRBV7-2 to TRBJ1-1; 10 bases align to TRBD1. From germline, CDR1 is SGHTA and CDR2 FQGNSA. J was trimmed by 4 bases and V by 2 bases; bases with no gene match: 10. This CDR3 is built from 17 residues. The CDR3: CASSLTAPRQGATEAFF. CDR3 DNA sequence: TGTGCCAGCAGCTTAACCGCACCGCGACAGGGGGCCACTGAAGCTTTCTTT.

V and J are TRBV5-6 and TRBJ2-7; D may be TRBD1 (6 bases). With 1 base removed from V and 7 bases from J, the gap between germline ends came to 21 bases. CDR1 is SGHDT and CDR2 is YYEEEE in the germline V gene. CDR3 size: 16 residues. The CDR3 protein is CASSLTSTGYGPEQYF. In nucleotides, the CDR3 is TGTGCCAGCAGCTTGACGTCGACAGGCTACGGTCCTGAGCAGTACTTC.

The rearrangement links TRBV9 to TRBJ2-7, with 8 bases identical to TRBD2. V lost 0 bases to trimming and J lost 4 bases; unmatched junction nucleotides: 6. The germline gives CDR1 SGDLS, CDR2 YYNGEE. The CDR3 runs 15 residues. Written as DNA, the CDR3 is TGTGCCAGCAGCGTAGGAGCGGGAGTCCTATACGAGCAGTACTTC. Protein: CASSVGAGVLYEQYF. The entire variable domain, with the rest obtained from reference TRBV9 and TRBJ2-7, is as follows: DSGVTQTPKHLITATGQRVTLRCSPRSGDLSVYWYQQSLDQGLQFLIQYYNGEERAKGNILERFSAQQFPDLHSELNLSSLELGDSALYFCASSVGAGVLYEQYFGPGTRLTVT.

This chain joins TRBV11-3 and TRBJ1-1; D unclear. The CDR3 length is 14 residues. The V gene lost 5 bases and the J gene lost 7 bases, with 17 bases spanning the gap. In germline, CDR1 is SGHNT, CDR2 YENEEA. The chain's CDR3 is CASSPRGGVDEAFF. CDR3 DNA sequence: TGTGCCAGCAGCCCCCGAGGAGGAGTTGATGAAGCTTTCTTT.

This rearrangement joins TRBV19 to TRBJ1-1; no reliable D call. CDR1 LNHDA and CDR2 SQIVND come from the germline V gene (reference sequence). The V gene lost 10 bases and the J gene lost 1 base, with 13 bases spanning the gap. CDR3 length: 13 residues. The chain's CDR3 is CATLQAPNTEAFF. In nucleotides, the CDR3 is TGTGCCACCCTTCAGGCCCCGAACACTGAAGCTTTCTTT.

The genes are TRBV7-2 and TRBJ1-2; 7 bases align to TRBD1. V gave up 5 bases and J gave up 3 bases; unmatched junction bases: 6. The CDR3 totals 14 residues. Germline CDR1 SGHTA, CDR2 FQGNSA. The CDR3 bases are TGTGCCAGCAGCGATACGACAGGGTACTATGGCTACACCTTC. Amino acids: CASSDTTGYYGYTF.